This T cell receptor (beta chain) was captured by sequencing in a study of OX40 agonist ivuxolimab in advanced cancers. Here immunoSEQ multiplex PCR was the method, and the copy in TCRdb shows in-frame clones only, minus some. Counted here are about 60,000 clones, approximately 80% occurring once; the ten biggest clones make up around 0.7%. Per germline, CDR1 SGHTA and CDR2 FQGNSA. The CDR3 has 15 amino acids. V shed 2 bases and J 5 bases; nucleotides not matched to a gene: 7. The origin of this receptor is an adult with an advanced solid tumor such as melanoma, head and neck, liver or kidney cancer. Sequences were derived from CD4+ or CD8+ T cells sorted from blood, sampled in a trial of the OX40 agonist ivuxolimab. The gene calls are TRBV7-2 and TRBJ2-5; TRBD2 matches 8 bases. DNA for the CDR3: TGTGCCAGCAGCTTACTCGCGGGGGGCTGGGAGACCCAGTACTTC. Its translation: CASSLLAGGWETQYF.